The 5 T cell receptor beta chains presented below share a single source sample, sequenced in a study of OX40 agonist ivuxolimab in advanced cancers. TCRdb's table, derived via immunoSEQ multiplex PCR, lists solely in-frame clones and lacks some. The sample shows some 50,000 clones, over 75% of them seen only once. The material was CD4+ or CD8+ T cells sorted from blood, obtained in a trial of the OX40 agonist ivuxolimab. These receptors were obtained from an adult with an advanced solid tumor such as melanoma, head and neck, liver or kidney cancer.

The genes are TRBV27 and TRBJ2-4; D is perhaps TRBD1 (5 bases). Trimming removed 4 bases at V and 0 bases at J, with 16 bases between. The germline gives CDR1 MNHEY, CDR2 SMNVEV (reference sequence). This CDR3 is 17 amino acids long. The CDR3 bases are TGTGCCAGCAGTTCCCGAAGGGGCGGTTTAGCCAAAAACATTCAGTACTTC. Its protein product is CASSSRRGGLAKNIQYF.

This rearrangement joins TRBV29-1 to TRBJ2-7; 13 bases map to TRBD2. Germline values: CDR1 SQVTM, CDR2 ANQGSEA. Losses at the gene ends were 7 bases for V and 3 bases for J; bases not matched to a gene: 3. The CDR3 loop spans 13 amino acids. The CDR3 DNA reads as TGCAGCGCTCGGACTAGCGGGAGCTACGAGCAGTACTTC. Amino acid sequence: CSARTSGSYEQYF.

This clone occurred a few times. The gene calls are TRBV9 and TRBJ2-3; no clear D. This CDR3 contains 15 residues. Trimming pared 4 bases from V and 2 bases from J, leaving 14 bases between. Germline V gives CDR1 SGDLS, CDR2 YYNGEE. The CDR3 region is CASSPVSSLTDTQYF. The CDR3 coding sequence is TGTGCCAGCAGCCCTGTTTCTTCCCTCACAGATACGCAGTATTTT.

This chain links TRBV5-1 with TRBJ1-2, with D maybe TRBD1 (6 bases). Germline V gene data show CDR1 as SGHRS and CDR2 as YFSETQ. CDR3 length: 13 residues. V was clipped by 4 bases and J by 7 bases, with 14 bases between them. CDR3 protein: CASSKIGGGGYTF. CDR3 nucleotides: TGCGCCAGCAGCAAAATAGGGGGAGGTGGCTACACCTTC.

This chain uses TRBV7-9 with TRBJ2-4; 7 bases are shared with TRBD1. V gave up 1 base and J gave up 6 bases; unmatched junction bases: 3. CDR1 SEHNR and CDR2 FQNEAQ come from the germline V gene (reference sequence). The CDR3 sequence is 14 residues long. The DNA of the CDR3 is TGTGCCAGCAGCTTAGTTGAGGGGGCAAACATTCAGTACTTC. This translates into CASSLVEGANIQYF.